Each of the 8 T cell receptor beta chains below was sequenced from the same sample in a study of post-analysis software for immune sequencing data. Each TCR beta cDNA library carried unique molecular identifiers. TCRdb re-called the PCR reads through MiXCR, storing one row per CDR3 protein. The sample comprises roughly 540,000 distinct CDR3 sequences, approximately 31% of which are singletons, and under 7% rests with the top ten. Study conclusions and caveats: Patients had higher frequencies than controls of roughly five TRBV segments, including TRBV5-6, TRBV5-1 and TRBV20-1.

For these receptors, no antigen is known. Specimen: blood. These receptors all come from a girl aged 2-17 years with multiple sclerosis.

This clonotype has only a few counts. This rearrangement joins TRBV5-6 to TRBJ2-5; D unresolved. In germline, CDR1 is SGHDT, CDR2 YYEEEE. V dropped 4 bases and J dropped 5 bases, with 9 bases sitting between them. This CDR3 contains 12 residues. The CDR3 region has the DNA TGTGCCAGCAGCATCCTACGGGAGACCCAGTACTTC. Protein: CASSILRETQYF.

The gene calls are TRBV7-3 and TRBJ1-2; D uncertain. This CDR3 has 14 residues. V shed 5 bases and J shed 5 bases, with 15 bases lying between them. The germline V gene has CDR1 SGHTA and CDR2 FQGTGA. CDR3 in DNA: TGTGCCAGCAGCCCCGGCGGTCTTAAGTATGGCTACACCTTC. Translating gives CASSPGGLKYGYTF.

CDR3 coding DNA: TGCAGTGCTAGAGATCGTGGGTGGGCATTGAACACCGGGGAGCTGTTTTTT. It yields the protein CSARDRGWALNTGELFF. V is TRBV20-1 and J is TRBJ2-2, with D hard to call. There are 17 residues in the CDR3. The germline V gene encodes CDR1 DFQATT and CDR2 SNEGSKA (reference sequence). Trimming left V 0 bases short and J 1 base short, with 15 bases between.

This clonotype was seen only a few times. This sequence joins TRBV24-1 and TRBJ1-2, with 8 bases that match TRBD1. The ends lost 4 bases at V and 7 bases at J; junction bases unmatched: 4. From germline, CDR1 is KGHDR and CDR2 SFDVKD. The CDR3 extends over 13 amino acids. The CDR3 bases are TGTGCCACCAGTGACGACGGACAGGGTGGCTACACCTTC. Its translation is CATSDDGQGGYTF.

The DNA for the CDR3 is TGTGCCAGCAGCTTAAGTGCGGTAGAGACCCAGTACTTC. It encodes CASSLSAVETQYF. This sequence joins TRBV7-3 and TRBJ2-5, with D hard to call. V shed 1 base and J shed 4 bases, with 7 bases lying between them. Per the germline V gene, CDR1 is SGHTA and CDR2 is FQGTGA. This CDR3 comprises 13 residues.

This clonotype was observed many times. Written as DNA, the CDR3 is TGTGCCAGCAGCCCGACTAGCGGGGGCACAGATACGCAGTATTTT. It codes for CASSPTSGGTDTQYF. V and J are TRBV12-3 or TRBV12-4 and TRBJ2-3; 11 positions match TRBD2. Trimming cost V 6 bases and J 1 base; bases outside gene matches: 3. CDR3 length: 15 residues.

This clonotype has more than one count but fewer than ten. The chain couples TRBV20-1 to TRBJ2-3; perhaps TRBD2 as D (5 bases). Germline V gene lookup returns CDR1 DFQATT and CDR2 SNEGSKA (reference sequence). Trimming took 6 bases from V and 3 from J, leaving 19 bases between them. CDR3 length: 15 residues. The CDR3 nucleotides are TGCAGTGCCTACCCGGACTGGGTTAGGACAGATACGCAGTATTTT. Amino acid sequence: CSAYPDWVRTDTQYF.

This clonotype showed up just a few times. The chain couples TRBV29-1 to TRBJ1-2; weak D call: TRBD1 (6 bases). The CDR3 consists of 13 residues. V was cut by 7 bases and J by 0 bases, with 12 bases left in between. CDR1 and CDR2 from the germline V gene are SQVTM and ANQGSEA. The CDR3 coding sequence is TGCAGCGCAATACAGGGCCCTAACTATGGCTACACCTTC. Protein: CSAIQGPNYGYTF.